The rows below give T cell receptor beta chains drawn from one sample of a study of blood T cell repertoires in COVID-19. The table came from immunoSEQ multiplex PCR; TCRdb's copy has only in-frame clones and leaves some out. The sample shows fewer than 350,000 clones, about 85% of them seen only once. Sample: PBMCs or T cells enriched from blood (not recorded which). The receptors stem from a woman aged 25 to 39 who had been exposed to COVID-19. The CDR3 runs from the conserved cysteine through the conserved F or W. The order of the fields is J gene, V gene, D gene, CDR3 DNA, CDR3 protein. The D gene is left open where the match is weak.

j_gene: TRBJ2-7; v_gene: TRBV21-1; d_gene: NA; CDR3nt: TGTGCCGGCCCAGGTGACCACAGGGCCTCCGAGCAGTACTTC; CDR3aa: CAGPGDHRASEQYF
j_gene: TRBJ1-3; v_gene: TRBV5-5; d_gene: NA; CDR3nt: TGTGCCAGCAGCTTGGAGGCCACAGGGATTGGGGACACCATATATTTT; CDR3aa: CASSLEATGIGDTIYF
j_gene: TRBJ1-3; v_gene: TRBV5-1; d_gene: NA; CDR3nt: TGCGCCAGCAGCCTGATCGGGTCCTCTGGAAACACCATATATTTT; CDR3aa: CASSLIGSSGNTIYF
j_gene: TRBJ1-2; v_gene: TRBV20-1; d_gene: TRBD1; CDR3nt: TGCAGTGCTAGTCAGGGGGACTATGGCTACACCTTC; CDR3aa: CSASQGDYGYTF
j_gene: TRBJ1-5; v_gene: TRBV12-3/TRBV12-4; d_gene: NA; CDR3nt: TGTGCCAGCAGTAACAGGGCGAAACAGCCCCAGCATTTT; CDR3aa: CASSNRAKQPQHF
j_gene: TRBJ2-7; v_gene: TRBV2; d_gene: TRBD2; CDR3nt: TGTGCCTTTATTAGCGGGGCCCGTTCCTACGAGCAGTACTTC; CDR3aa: CAFISGARSYEQYF
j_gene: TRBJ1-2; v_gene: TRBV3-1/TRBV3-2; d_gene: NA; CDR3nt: TGTGCCAGCACCAACAGCCCCCTCGACAAGAACTATGGCTACACCTTC; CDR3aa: CASTNSPLDKNYGYTF
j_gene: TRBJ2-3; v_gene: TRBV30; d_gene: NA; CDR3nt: TGTGCCTGGAGCGGGGGGTCACAGGGGGTTAGCACAGATACGCAGTATTTT; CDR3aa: CAWSGGSQGVSTDTQYF
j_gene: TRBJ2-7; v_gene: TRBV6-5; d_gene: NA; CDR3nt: TGTGCCAGCACCGTCACTGAGGGCCCCTACGAGCAGTACTTC; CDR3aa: CASTVTEGPYEQYF
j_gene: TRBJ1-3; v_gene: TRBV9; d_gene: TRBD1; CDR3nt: TGTGCCAGCAGCGTCTCGTCCGACAGGGGAACATGGGACACCATATATTTT; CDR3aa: CASSVSSDRGTWDTIYF
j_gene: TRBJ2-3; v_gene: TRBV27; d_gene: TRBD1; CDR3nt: TGTGCCAGCCGATCAAGGACAGGGGGCTATGTAGATACGCAGTATTTT; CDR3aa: CASRSRTGGYVDTQYF
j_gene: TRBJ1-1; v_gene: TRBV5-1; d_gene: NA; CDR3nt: TGCGCCAGCTATCGTGATCGGTCGGGCACTGAAGCTTTCTTT; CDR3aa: CASYRDRSGTEAFF
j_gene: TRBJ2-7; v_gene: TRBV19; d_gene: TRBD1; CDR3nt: TGTGCCAGTAGTATAACCGACAGGGGGGACTACGAGCAGTACTTC; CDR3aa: CASSITDRGDYEQYF
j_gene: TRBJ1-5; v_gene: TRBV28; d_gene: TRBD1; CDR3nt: TGTGCCAGCAGTTTTTGGACAGGGGTTGGTGATCAGCCCCAGCATTTT; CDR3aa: CASSFWTGVGDQPQHF
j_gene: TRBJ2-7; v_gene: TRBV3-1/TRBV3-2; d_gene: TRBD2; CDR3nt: TGTGCCAGCAGCCCGCGGACTAGCGGGGGGGCAGGTTCCTACGAGCAGTACTTC; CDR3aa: CASSPRTSGGAGSYEQYF
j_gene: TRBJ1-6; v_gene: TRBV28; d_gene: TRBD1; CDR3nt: TGTGCCAGCAGTCGGCCGGGACAGCGAAATTCACCCCTCCACTTT; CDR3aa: CASSRPGQRNSPLHF
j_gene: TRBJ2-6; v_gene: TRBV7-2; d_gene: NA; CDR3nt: TGTGCCAGCAGCTTAGGTTCCGGGGCTGGGGCCAACGTCCTGACTTTC; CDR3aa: CASSLGSGAGANVLTF
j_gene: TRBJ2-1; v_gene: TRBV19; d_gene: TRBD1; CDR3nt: TGTGCCACCCTCGACAGGGTCCTCAATGAGCAGTTCTTC; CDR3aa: CATLDRVLNEQFF
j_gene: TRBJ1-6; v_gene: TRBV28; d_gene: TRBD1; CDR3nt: TGTGCCAGCAGCCCGGGACAGAGCAGTTCACCCCTCCACTTT; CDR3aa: CASSPGQSSSPLHF
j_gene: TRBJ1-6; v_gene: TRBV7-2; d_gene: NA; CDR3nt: TGTGCCAGCAGCTTAGACGCGGATTCACCCCTCCACTTT; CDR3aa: CASSLDADSPLHF
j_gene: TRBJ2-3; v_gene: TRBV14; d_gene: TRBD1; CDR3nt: TGTGCCAGCAGCCAAGATTTTGGGACAGGGACAGATACGCAGTATTTT; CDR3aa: CASSQDFGTGTDTQYF